One and the same sample provided the 24 T cell receptor beta chains below, sequenced in a study of T-cell reconstitution after alpha-beta-depleted transplantation in children. For TCRbeta, the library was prepared with unique molecular identifiers. MiXCR, applied by TCRdb to the PCR reads, yields one record per CDR3 protein. The data contain about 200,000 distinct CDR3 sequences, roughly 15% of them seen just once; the ten biggest clones take up roughly 13%. Sequencing used PBMCs from the stem cell graft donor, obtained from the stem cell graft. The receptors shown here come from a human donor who donated a stem cell graft to a child with acute lymphoblastic leukemia.

This clonotype was observed at least ten times. The V call is TRBV6-5, the J call TRBJ1-2, with D perhaps matching TRBD1 (5 bases). Germline V gene sequence: CDR1 MNHEY, CDR2 SVGAGI. This CDR3 has 11 amino acids. The CDR3 coding sequence is TGTGCTAGCCAGGGAGCATGGGGCTACACCTTC. It codes for CASQGAWGYTF.

In its sample, this clonotype was seen a few times. This CDR3 reads CASSRRRDLAKNIQYF. CDR3 in DNA: TGTGCCAGCAGTCGAAGACGGGATCTAGCCAAAAACATTCAGTACTTC. The V call is TRBV6-1, the J call TRBJ2-4; possible D gene TRBD2, 5 bases. Germline CDR1 and CDR2: MNHNS and SASEGT. The CDR3 has 16 amino acids. The ends were cut back, 5 bases at V and 0 bases at J, with 14 bases in the middle.

Details on this clonotype: This may be a read error, as it is one base from a much larger clone. This rearrangement joins TRBV12-3 or TRBV12-4 to TRBJ2-1, with TRBD1 matching over 8 bases. Unmatched junction bases numbered 17, after V lost 6 bases and J lost 10 bases. This CDR3 has 16 residues. CDR3 sequence (DNA): TGTGCCAGCAGGGGGGGCGGACAGGGTATGTGGGGAGAGCAGTTCTTC. This encodes CASRGGGQGMWGEQFF.

Many counts were recorded for this clonotype. The chain has TRBV6-1 and TRBJ2-5; D possibly corresponds to TRBD2 (6 bases). The CDR3 extends over 14 amino acids. Trimming shortened V by 6 bases and J by 5 bases, and 16 bases separated the two germline ends. CDR1 is MNHNS and CDR2 is SASEGT in the germline V gene. The CDR3 DNA reads as TGTGCCAGCAGAAGCGGGCAAGCCCTGGAGACCCAGTACTTC. Protein: CASRSGQALETQYF.

This clonotype occurred many times. This chain uses TRBV27 with TRBJ2-7; perhaps TRBD1 as D (6 bases). CDR1 and CDR2 (germline): MNHEY, SMNVEV (reference sequence). V dropped 5 bases and J dropped 6 bases, with 23 bases sitting between them. This CDR3 contains 16 residues. The CDR3 DNA sequence: TGTGCCAGCAGTGCCCGTCCAGGGGTCCATGCGCCCGAGCAGTACTTC. It codes for CASSARPGVHAPEQYF.

Comment on this clonotype: Compared with germline, one end of the junction differs, possibly owing to a read error. The CDR3 DNA is TGTGTCAGCAGCTTAGTGGCCTACGAGCAGTACTTC. Its translation is CVSSLVAYEQYF. This chain uses TRBV11-2 with TRBJ2-7; D not certain. Germline V CDR1 and CDR2: SGHAT, FQNNGV. The CDR3 is 12 residues long. Using reference TRBV11-2 and TRBJ2-7 for the parts outside the CDR3, the full variable domain is EAGVAQSPRYKIIEKRQSVAFWCNPISGHATLYWYQQILGQGPKLLIQFQNNGVVDDSQLPKDRFSAERLKGVDSTLKIQPAKLEDSAVYLCVSSLVAYEQYFGPGTRLTVT.

The chain carries TRBV6-1 and TRBJ1-5, with D perhaps matching TRBD1 (6 bases). Trimming removed 6 bases at V and 3 bases at J, with 15 bases between. Per the germline V gene, CDR1 is MNHNS and CDR2 is SASEGT. The length of the CDR3 is 15 residues. The CDR3 is CASREQGVLNQPQHF. CDR3 nucleotide sequence: TGTGCCAGCAGGGAACAGGGTGTTCTCAATCAGCCCCAGCATTTT.

The table lists this clonotype with many counts. The chain couples TRBV6-5 to TRBJ2-1; 7 bases align to TRBD1. The CDR3 covers 15 residues. J gave up 2 bases and V 2 bases, and 3 bases lay outside the gene matches. The germline gives CDR1 MNHEY, CDR2 SVGAGI. CDR3 protein: CASSYAGTAYNEQFF. In DNA, the CDR3 is TGTGCCAGCAGTTACGCCGGGACAGCCTACAATGAGCAGTTCTTC.

At least ten counts were recorded for this clonotype. The chain is built from TRBV7-9 and TRBJ1-1; no reliable D call. The CDR3 is 14 residues long. Germline CDR1 is SEHNR and CDR2 is FQNEAQ (reference sequence). Trimming pared 1 base from V and 1 base from J, leaving 7 bases between. In DNA form, the CDR3 reads TGTGCCAGCAGCTTAGATCCCGAGAACACTGAAGCTTTCTTT. Amino acid sequence: CASSLDPENTEAFF.

Of note for this clonotype: Compared with germline, one end of the junction differs, possibly owing to a read error. The CDR3 DNA is TGCTGTGCTAGAAACCCCTTGGGGGAGTCGAGCGAGCAGTACTTC. It yields the protein CCARNPLGESSEQYF. The rearrangement joins TRBV20-1 to TRBJ2-7; D is tentatively TRBD1 or TRBD2 (5 bases each). Germline CDR1 and CDR2: DFQATT and SNEGSKA (reference sequence). The CDR3 length is 15 residues.

This clonotype came up many times. The rearrangement links TRBV2 to TRBJ2-5; TRBD1 is a possible D gene (5 bases). This CDR3 comprises 13 residues. Trimming shortened V by 4 bases and J by 2 bases, and 8 bases separated the two germline ends. CDR1 and CDR2 from the germline V gene are SNHLY and FYNNEI. CDR3 region: CASSGQWQETQYF. The CDR3 DNA sequence: TGTGCCAGCAGTGGACAGTGGCAAGAGACCCAGTACTTC.

The V gene is TRBV13, the J gene TRBJ2-1; TRBD1 might be the D (5 bases). V was clipped by 5 bases and J by 4 bases, with 18 bases between them. CDR1 is PRHDT and CDR2 is FYEKMQ in the germline V gene (reference sequence). The CDR3 contains 16 residues. DNA of the CDR3: TGTGCCAGCAGCAAAGGGGCTGGCTCTTGGTACAATGAGCAGTTCTTC. Translated, it gives CASSKGAGSWYNEQFF.

This clonotype was observed at least ten times. The CDR3 sequence: CASSLGLGNTGELFF. The CDR3 DNA is TGTGCCAGCAGCTTAGGACTGGGTAACACCGGGGAGCTGTTTTTT. The rearrangement uses TRBV7-7 and TRBJ2-2; no clear D gene. Trimming took 1 base from V and 2 from J, leaving 8 bases between them. CDR3 length equals 15 residues. Germline values: CDR1 SSHAT, CDR2 FNYEAQ (reference sequence).

The gene calls are TRBV5-1 and TRBJ2-1, with 13 bases lining up with TRBD2. The CDR3 is 15 residues long. Per germline, CDR1 SGHRS and CDR2 YFSETQ. V lost 4 bases and J lost 8; bases outside the gene matches: 6. The CDR3 region has the DNA TGCGCCAGCAGCCCCGTAGGGACTAGCGGGGATGAGCAGTTCTTC. Amino acid sequence: CASSPVGTSGDEQFF.

There are many counts of this clonotype. The chain carries TRBV2 and TRBJ2-3; 14 bases match TRBD2. The germline V gene has CDR1 SNHLY and CDR2 FYNNEI. The CDR3 extends over 17 amino acids. V gave up 6 bases and J gave up 4 bases; unmatched junction bases: 9. CDR3 loop: CASRVKRLAGGPDTQYF. The CDR3 DNA reads as TGTGCCAGCAGGGTAAAACGACTAGCGGGAGGGCCAGATACGCAGTATTTT. Combining the CDR3 with reference TRBV2 and TRBJ2-3 gives the whole variable domain EPEVTQTPSHQVTQMGQEVILRCVPISNHLYFYWYRQILGQKVEFLVSFYNNEISEKSEIFDDQFSVERPDGSNFTLKIRSTKLEDSAMYFCASRVKRLAGGPDTQYFGPGTRLTVL.

This clonotype was observed many times. The chain has TRBV20-1 and TRBJ1-5; TRBD1 matches at 9 bases. The germline CDR1 and CDR2 sequences are DFQATT and SNEGSKA (reference sequence). V was clipped by 1 base and J by 3 bases; unmatched bases: 7. The CDR3 runs 16 residues. CDR3: CSARGMTGGNNQPQHF. CDR3 nucleotides: TGCAGTGCTAGAGGGATGACAGGGGGGAACAATCAGCCCCAGCATTTT.

This clonotype was counted at least ten times. V usage is TRBV27 and J usage is TRBJ2-1; TRBD2 might be the D (6 bases). CDR1 is MNHEY, CDR2 SMNVEV, per germline (reference sequence). CDR3 length: 16 residues. V gave up 1 base and J gave up 9 bases, with 19 bases separating them. CDR3 loop: CASSLFRLGGGGEQFF. CDR3 DNA: TGTGCCAGCAGTTTATTTCGGCTGGGGGGTGGGGGTGAGCAGTTCTTC.

This clonotype was counted at least ten times. The chain combines TRBV20-1 with TRBJ1-6, with a tentative D call TRBD1 (5 bases). CDR1 is DFQATT, CDR2 SNEGSKA, per germline (reference sequence). The germline V and J ends were trimmed by 1 base and 9 bases, with 13 bases remaining between them. The CDR3 extends over 14 amino acids. The CDR3 here is CSARGGHTGSPLHF. The CDR3 DNA follows: TGCAGTGCTAGAGGTGGACATACCGGTTCACCCCTCCACTTT.

Many counts were recorded for this clonotype. The J gene is TRBJ2-1, the V gene TRBV20-1, with 13 positions matching TRBD2. V shed 4 bases, J shed 0 bases, and the junction held 9 bases outside the gene matches. Per the germline V gene, CDR1 is DFQATT and CDR2 is SNEGSKA (reference sequence). The CDR3 runs 18 residues. CDR3 protein: CSATRLAGGLSSYNEQFF. In nucleotides, the CDR3 is TGCAGTGCTACCCGACTAGCGGGAGGACTTAGCTCCTACAATGAGCAGTTCTTC.

This clonotype was counted at least ten times. The rearrangement uses TRBV12-3 or TRBV12-4 and TRBJ1-1; a possible D gene is TRBD1 (6 bases). The CDR3 is 16 amino acids. The V end lost 4 bases, the J end lost 5 bases, and 20 bases lay between the germline ends. Written as DNA, the CDR3 is TGTGCCAGCAGTTCAACTCGACGGGGGCCGTGGACTGAAGCTTTCTTT. Its protein is CASSSTRRGPWTEAFF.

The chain employs TRBV2 and TRBJ2-7, with D hard to call. Germline assignment: CDR1 SNHLY and CDR2 FYNNEI. Trimming removed 0 bases from V and 2 bases from J, with 11 bases in between. This CDR3 contains 15 residues. The CDR3 loop is CASSEAIAAAYEQYF. The CDR3 nucleotides are TGTGCCAGCAGTGAAGCTATCGCCGCTGCCTACGAGCAGTACTTC.

This clonotype showed up just a few times. The V gene is TRBV12-3 or TRBV12-4, the J gene TRBJ2-5; a possible D gene is TRBD1 (6 bases). The CDR3 runs 17 residues. V shed 3 bases and J shed 4 bases, with 21 bases lying between them. The DNA for the CDR3 is TGTGCCAGCAGTTTTATCCCGCAGGGGTCTTTAGGAGAGACCCAGTACTTC. Translation gives CASSFIPQGSLGETQYF.

In this sample, this clonotype turned up many times. V gene TRBV7-9 combines with J gene TRBJ1-4; D call uncertain. V was clipped by 9 bases and J by 8 bases, with 7 bases between them. The CDR3 runs 10 residues. CDR1 and CDR2 from the germline V gene are SEHNR and FQNEAQ (reference sequence). The CDR3 nucleotides are TGTGCCAGACATTTGGAAAAACTGTTTTTT. It yields the protein CARHLEKLFF.

In its sample, this clonotype was seen a few times. The gene calls are TRBV5-1 and TRBJ2-7, with 7 bases that match TRBD1. In germline, CDR1 is SGHRS, CDR2 YFSETQ. V lost 0 bases and J lost 0; bases outside the gene matches: 15. This CDR3 has 19 amino acids. Written as DNA, the CDR3 is TGCGCCAGCAGCTTGGATATGGGCAGGGGGAACGAGTTCTCCTACGAGCAGTACTTC. Amino acid sequence: CASSLDMGRGNEFSYEQYF.